This is a list of T cell receptor beta chains from one sample in a study of T-cell reconstitution after alpha-beta-depleted transplantation in children. TCRdb re-called the PCR reads through MiXCR, storing one row per CDR3 protein. The sample lists hundreds of thousands of distinct CDR3 sequences, over 25% occurring once. Sample: PBMCs from the stem cell graft donor, taken from the stem cell graft. All receptors come from a human donor who donated a stem cell graft to a child with aplastic anemia. Each CDR3 is given with its conserved first and last residue. D genes are given only for firm matches. The listing skips clone size in some rows; elsewhere it reads once, few, many or a size class.

V: TRBV20-1; length: 16; size: .; J: TRBJ1-3; D: .; DNA: TGCTGTGCTAGATGGGGGGCAGGCGACTCTGGAAACACCATATATTTT; CDR3: CCARWGAGDSGNTIYF
V: TRBV24-1; length: 14; size: few; J: TRBJ1-5; D: .; DNA: TGTGCCACCAGTCAAACGAGGGACAATCAGCCCCAGCATTTT; CDR3: CATSQTRDNQPQHF
V: TRBV20-1; length: 15; size: once; J: TRBJ2-3; D: TRBD2; DNA: TGCAGTGCTAGAGATCCGAGCGGGAGGGTAGATACGCAGTATTTT; CDR3: CSARDPSGRVDTQYF
V: TRBV4-1; length: 13; size: .; J: TRBJ1-5; D: .; DNA: TGCGCCAGCAGCCAAGCTACCAATCAGCCCCAGCATTTT; CDR3: CASSQATNQPQHF
V: TRBV7-9; length: 12; size: .; J: TRBJ1-1; D: .; DNA: TGTGCTACCACCCAGGGAGGGACTGAAGCTTTCTTT; CDR3: CATTQGGTEAFF
V: TRBV12-3/TRBV12-4; length: 13; size: few; J: TRBJ2-3; D: .; DNA: TGTGCCAGCAGTCCAGATGTGGGGAATACGCAGTATTTT; CDR3: CASSPDVGNTQYF
V: TRBV7-2; length: 17; size: .; J: TRBJ2-3; D: .; DNA: TGTGCCAGCAGCCACTACCTCACAGGGAGTAGCACAGATACGCAGTATTTT; CDR3: CASSHYLTGSSTDTQYF
V: TRBV29-1; length: 11; size: few; J: TRBJ2-1; D: .; DNA: TGCAGCGTCGAGATTTTCAATGAGCAGTTCTTC; CDR3: CSVEIFNEQFF
V: TRBV6-6; length: 11; size: .; J: TRBJ1-6; D: TRBD1; DNA: TGTGCCAGCACCCAGGGGGCACCCCTCCACTTT; CDR3: CASTQGAPLHF
V: TRBV20-1; length: 13; size: .; J: TRBJ2-4; D: .; DNA: TGCAGTGCTTTGGTAGAGAGTGAGGACATTCAGTACTTC; CDR3: CSALVESEDIQYF
V: TRBV10-3; length: 14; size: few; J: TRBJ1-1; D: .; DNA: TGTGCCATCAGTGATAACAGCCTAAACACTGAAGCTTTCTTT; CDR3: CAISDNSLNTEAFF
V: TRBV6-1; length: 13; size: few; J: TRBJ2-3; D: .; DNA: TGTGCCAGCAGTGGTGGCTCCACAGATACGCAGTATTTT; CDR3: CASSGGSTDTQYF
V: TRBV20-1; length: 14; size: .; J: TRBJ1-5; D: .; DNA: TGCAGTGCTGTTCGACAGGAGGACAATCAGCCCCAGCATTTT; CDR3: CSAVRQEDNQPQHF
V: TRBV5-1; length: 13; size: .; J: TRBJ1-1; D: TRBD1; DNA: TGCGCCAGCAGCCAACAGGGGGACACTGAAGCTTTCTTT; CDR3: CASSQQGDTEAFF
V: TRBV27; length: 14; size: .; J: TRBJ2-1; D: .; DNA: TGTGCCAGCAGTTTAAACAGGGCGAGGGATGAGCAGTTCTTC; CDR3: CASSLNRARDEQFF
V: TRBV20-1; length: 14; size: few; J: TRBJ1-2; D: .; DNA: TGCAGTGCTCCCCTTCCGCCTAGTGGGTATGGCTACACCTTC; CDR3: CSAPLPPSGYGYTF
V: TRBV7-2; length: 16; size: once; J: TRBJ2-3; D: TRBD2; DNA: TGTGCCAGCAGCGCCAGTGGGACTAGCGGGCCGGATACGCAGTATTTT; CDR3: CASSASGTSGPDTQYF
V: TRBV27; length: 14; size: .; J: TRBJ1-2; D: TRBD1; DNA: TGTGCCAGCAGTTTTGAGGGACAGACCAATGGCTACACCTTC; CDR3: CASSFEGQTNGYTF
V: TRBV7-2; length: 16; size: .; J: TRBJ2-3; D: TRBD2; DNA: TGTGCCAGCTCCCTAGAGTGGGGGGGACTCACAGATACGCAGTATTTT; CDR3: CASSLEWGGLTDTQYF
V: TRBV12-2; length: 14; size: .; J: TRBJ1-4; D: .; DNA: TGTGCAAGTCGCTGGGTTGCAACTAATGAAAAACTGTTTTTT; CDR3: CASRWVATNEKLFF
V: TRBV29-1; length: 16; size: .; J: TRBJ2-2; D: TRBD1; DNA: TGCAGCGTCGCCAGCGGACAGGGGGTTACCACCGGGGAGCTGTTTTTT; CDR3: CSVASGQGVTTGELFF
V: TRBV7-2; length: 14; size: few; J: TRBJ1-4; D: .; DNA: TGTGCCAGCAGCCTGGGGCTTGGTAATGAAAAACTGTTTTTT; CDR3: CASSLGLGNEKLFF
V: TRBV6-5; length: 14; size: few; J: TRBJ1-6; D: .; DNA: TGTGCCAGCAGTTACGGGTCAGGCCGGTCACCCCTCCACTTT; CDR3: CASSYGSGRSPLHF
V: TRBV18; length: 11; size: few; J: TRBJ1-1; D: .; DNA: TGTGCCAGCTCACCGGAAACTGAAGCTTTCTTT; CDR3: CASSPETEAFF
V: TRBV15; length: 13; size: .; J: TRBJ2-7; D: .; DNA: TGTGCCACCGAGTATCGGGGGACCTACGAGCAGTACTTC; CDR3: CATEYRGTYEQYF
V: TRBV12-3/TRBV12-4; length: 16; size: few; J: TRBJ1-5; D: TRBD1; DNA: TGTGCCAGCAGTCTTAACCCAGGGGGTAACAATCAGCCCCAGCATTTT; CDR3: CASSLNPGGNNQPQHF
V: TRBV10-3; length: 13; size: .; J: TRBJ1-1; D: .; DNA: TGTGCCATCGGGCCAAAACGGGACACTGAAGCTTTCTTT; CDR3: CAIGPKRDTEAFF